A single sample is the source of the 14 T cell receptor beta chains below, sequenced in a study of T-cell memory formation after mild COVID-19. TCRdb ran MiXCR on the 5' RACE reads and lists one entry per CDR3 protein. Of approximately 260,000 distinct CDR3 sequences in the sample, roughly 18% were seen once. The sample comprised PBMCs or a T cell subset sorted from them (not recorded which). The receptors were gathered from a man younger than 30 who had mild COVID-19 (a few samples of this study predate the infection). Cell type and time point are not known.

V usage is TRBV5-1 and J usage is TRBJ1-1, with D unclear. Germline CDR1 reads SGHRS; CDR2 reads YFSETQ. Trimming pared 0 bases from V and 2 bases from J, leaving 8 bases between. CDR3 size: 14 residues. CDR3: CASSLEAGNTEAFF. The CDR3 region has the DNA TGCGCCAGCAGCTTGGAGGCGGGAAACACTGAAGCTTTCTTT.

The chain recombines TRBV7-6 with TRBJ2-1; TRBD2 agrees at 10 bases. The CDR3 is made up of 17 amino acids. Germline CDR1 SGHVS, CDR2 FNYEAQ. With 5 bases clipped from V and 4 bases from J, the junction kept 11 bases outside the gene matches. The CDR3 nucleotides are TGTGCCAGCAGCCTCCGGGGTAGCGGGGGGACTTACAATGAGCAGTTCTTC. Its protein is CASSLRGSGGTYNEQFF.

The chain couples TRBV5-1 to TRBJ2-1, with a possible D match to TRBD2 (5 bases). Trimming cost V 0 bases and J 8 bases, with 12 bases left between them. Germline V gene lookup returns CDR1 SGHRS and CDR2 YFSETQ. The CDR3 runs to 14 residues. The CDR3 nucleotides read TGCGCCAGCAGCTTGGCTAGCCTCAGCGATGAGCAGTTCTTC. It translates to CASSLASLSDEQFF.

This clonotype was seen a few times. The chain employs TRBV7-3 and TRBJ2-3, with a weak D call TRBD1 (5 bases). There are 14 residues in the CDR3. Germline V lookup: CDR1 SGHTA, CDR2 FQGTGA. V was clipped by 5 bases and J by 2 bases, with 11 bases between them. CDR3 amino acids: CASSQGADTDTQYF. In DNA form, the CDR3 reads TGTGCCAGCAGCCAAGGGGCAGACACAGATACGCAGTATTTT.

This chain uses TRBV11-2 with TRBJ2-5; D might be TRBD1 (5 bases). The V gene lost 2 bases and the J gene lost 0 bases, with 28 bases spanning the gap. In germline, CDR1 is SGHAT, CDR2 FQNNGV. There are 21 residues in the CDR3. CDR3 region: CASSLLVGQGRPNEYQETQYF. The CDR3 nucleotides are TGTGCCAGCAGCTTACTTGTAGGTCAGGGCCGTCCCAACGAGTACCAAGAGACCCAGTACTTC.

The rearrangement joins TRBV7-9 to TRBJ2-7; either TRBD1 or TRBD2 may supply D (5 bases each). Per germline, CDR1 SEHNR and CDR2 FQNEAQ (reference sequence). The CDR3 is 14 amino acids. The V end was cut by 2 bases, the J end by 1 base, with 9 bases between. The CDR3 DNA reads TGTGCCAGCAGCTTATCGGGGCTATCCTACGAGCAGTACGTC. This sequence encodes CASSLSGLSYEQYV.

The V call is TRBV3-1, the J call TRBJ1-1, with D uncertain. Germline assignment: CDR1 LGHDT and CDR2 YNNKEL (reference sequence). Trimming removed 4 bases at V and 1 base at J, with 10 bases between. This CDR3 is 14 amino acids long. As DNA, the CDR3 is TGTGCCAGCAGCCTGACCTGGTCGAACACTGAAGCTTTCTTT. Protein product: CASSLTWSNTEAFF.

The J gene is TRBJ1-4, the V gene TRBV7-6; D gene uncertain. This CDR3 contains 14 residues. Trimming shortened V by 1 base and J by 3 bases, and 6 bases separated the two germline ends. Per the germline V gene, CDR1 is SGHVS and CDR2 is FNYEAQ. The CDR3 loop reads CASSLGMANEKLFF. The CDR3 bases are TGTGCCAGCAGCTTAGGAATGGCTAATGAAAAACTGTTTTTT.

This clonotype was seen a few times. The rearrangement links TRBV6-6 to TRBJ2-5; D assignment may be TRBD1 or TRBD2 (5 bases each). The CDR3 totals 13 residues. With 8 bases removed from V and 5 bases from J, the gap between germline ends came to 15 bases. Germline-derived CDR1 and CDR2 are MNHNY and SVGAGI (reference sequence). CDR3 sequence (DNA): TGTGCCAGCGGTGGGGGACGATGGGAGACCCAGTACTTC. Translated, it gives CASGGGRWETQYF.

The chain recombines TRBV28 with TRBJ1-2; 9 nucleotides align to TRBD1. Germline V CDR1 and CDR2: MDHEN, SYDVKM. V was pared by 5 bases and J by 6 bases, with 10 bases of the junction left unmatched. CDR3 length: 15 residues. CDR3 in DNA: TGTGCCAGCAGTCAGACCTGGGACAGGGTTAATGGCTACACCTTC. Translated, it gives CASSQTWDRVNGYTF.

A few counts support this clonotype. This rearrangement joins TRBV5-1 to TRBJ2-2; 9 nucleotides match TRBD1. The V segment lost 6 bases and the J segment 6 bases; nucleotides outside the gene matches: 15. The germline V gene encodes CDR1 SGHRS and CDR2 YFSETQ. The CDR3 length is 17 residues. This CDR3 reads CASTLRGGQGSAGELFF. The CDR3 DNA reads TGCGCCAGCACCCTGAGGGGGGGACAGGGATCGGCCGGGGAGCTGTTTTTT.

The V call is TRBV11-2, the J call TRBJ1-1, with D unresolved. Germline V gene sequence: CDR1 SGHAT, CDR2 FQNNGV. CDR3 length equals 16 residues. Trimming shortened V by 5 bases and J by 2 bases, and 18 bases separated the two germline ends. CDR3 coding DNA: TGTGCCAGCAGCCACCCTGGAGACGGTGTTAACACTGAAGCTTTCTTT. This sequence encodes CASSHPGDGVNTEAFF.

This clonotype was detected a few times. The chain has TRBV10-3 and TRBJ1-2; 7 bases are shared with TRBD1. CDR1 is ENHRY, CDR2 SYGVKD, per germline. The V segment lost 10 bases and the J segment 5 bases; nucleotides outside the gene matches: 10. The CDR3 extends over 13 amino acids. This CDR3 reads CASQTGQDYGYTF. The CDR3 DNA is TGTGCCAGCCAAACCGGACAGGATTATGGCTACACCTTC.

This chain connects TRBV12-3 or TRBV12-4 to TRBJ1-1; D unclear. Trimming took off 1 base at V and 4 bases at J, with 16 bases between the two ends. CDR3 length equals 16 residues. The CDR3 sequence: CASSLVRDSLSTEAFF. In DNA, the CDR3 is TGTGCCAGCAGTTTAGTTAGGGATTCCCTGTCCACTGAAGCTTTCTTT.